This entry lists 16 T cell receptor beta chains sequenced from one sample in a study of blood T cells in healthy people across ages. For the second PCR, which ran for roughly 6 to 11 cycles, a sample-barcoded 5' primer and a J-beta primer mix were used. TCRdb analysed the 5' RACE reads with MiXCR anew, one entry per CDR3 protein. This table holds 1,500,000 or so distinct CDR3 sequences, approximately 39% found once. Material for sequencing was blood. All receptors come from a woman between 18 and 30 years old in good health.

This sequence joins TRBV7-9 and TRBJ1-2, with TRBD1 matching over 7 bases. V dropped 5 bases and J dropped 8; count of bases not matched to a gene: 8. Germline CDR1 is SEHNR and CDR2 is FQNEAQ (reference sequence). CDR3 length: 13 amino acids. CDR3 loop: CASSDDRVEGYTF. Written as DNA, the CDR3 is TGTGCCAGCAGCGACGACAGGGTCGAGGGCTACACCTTC.

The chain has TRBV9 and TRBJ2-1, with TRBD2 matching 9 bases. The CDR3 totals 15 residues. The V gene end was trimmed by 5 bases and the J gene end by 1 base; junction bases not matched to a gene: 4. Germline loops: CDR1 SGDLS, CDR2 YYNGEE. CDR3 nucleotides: TGTGCCAGCAGTGTCCTAGCGGGGTCCTACAATGAGCAGTTCTTC. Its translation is CASSVLAGSYNEQFF.

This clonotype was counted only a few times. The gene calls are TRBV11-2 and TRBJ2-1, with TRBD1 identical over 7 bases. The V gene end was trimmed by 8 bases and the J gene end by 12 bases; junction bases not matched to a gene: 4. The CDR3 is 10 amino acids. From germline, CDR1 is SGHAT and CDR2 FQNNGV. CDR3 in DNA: TGTGCCAGCGCGCACAGGGGGCAGTTCTTC. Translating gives CASAHRGQFF.

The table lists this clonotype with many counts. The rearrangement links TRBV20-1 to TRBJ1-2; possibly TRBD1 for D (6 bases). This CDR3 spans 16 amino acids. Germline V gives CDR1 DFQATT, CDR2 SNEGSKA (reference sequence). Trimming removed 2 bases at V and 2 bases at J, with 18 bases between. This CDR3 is CSARFRDNLPNYGYTF. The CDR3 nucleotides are TGCAGTGCTAGATTTAGGGACAATCTCCCAAACTATGGCTACACCTTC.

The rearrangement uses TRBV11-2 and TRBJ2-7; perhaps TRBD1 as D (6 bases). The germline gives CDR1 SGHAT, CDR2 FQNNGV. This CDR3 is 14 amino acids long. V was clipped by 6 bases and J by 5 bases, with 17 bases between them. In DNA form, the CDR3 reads TGTGCCAGCAGACGACCTGGGGGCCGCGACGAGCAGTACTTC. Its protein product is CASRRPGGRDEQYF.

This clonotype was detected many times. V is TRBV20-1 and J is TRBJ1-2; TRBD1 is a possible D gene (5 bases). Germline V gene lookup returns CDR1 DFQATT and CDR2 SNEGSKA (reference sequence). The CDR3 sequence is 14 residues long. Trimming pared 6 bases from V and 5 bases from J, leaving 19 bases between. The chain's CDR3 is CSAPPGQNWYGYTF. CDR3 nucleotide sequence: TGCAGTGCGCCTCCGGGGCAGAATTGGTATGGCTACACCTTC.

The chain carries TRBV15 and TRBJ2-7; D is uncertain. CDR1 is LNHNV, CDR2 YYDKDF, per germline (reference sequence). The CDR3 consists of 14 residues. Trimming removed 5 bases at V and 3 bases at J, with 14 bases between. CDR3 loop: CATSPTRLNYEQYF. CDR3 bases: TGTGCCACCAGCCCAACTCGACTGAACTACGAGCAGTACTTC.

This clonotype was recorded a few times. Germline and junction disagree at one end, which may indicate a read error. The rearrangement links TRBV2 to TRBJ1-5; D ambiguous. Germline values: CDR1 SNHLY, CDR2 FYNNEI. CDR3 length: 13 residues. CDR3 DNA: TGTGCCAGCAGGGAAGACGGTCATCAGCCCCAGCATTTT. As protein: CASREDGHQPQHF. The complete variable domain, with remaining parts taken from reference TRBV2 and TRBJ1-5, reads EPEVTQTPSHQVTQMGQEVILRCVPISNHLYFYWYRQILGQKVEFLVSFYNNEISEKSEIFDDQFSVERPDGSNFTLKIRSTKLEDSAMYFCASREDGHQPQHFGDGTRLSIL.

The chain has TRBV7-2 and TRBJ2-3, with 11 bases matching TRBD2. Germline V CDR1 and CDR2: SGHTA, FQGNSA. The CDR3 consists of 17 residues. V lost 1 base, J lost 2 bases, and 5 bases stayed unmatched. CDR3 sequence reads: CASSLEGTSGYTDTQYF. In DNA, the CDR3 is TGTGCCAGCAGCTTAGAAGGGACTAGCGGATACACAGATACGCAGTATTTT.

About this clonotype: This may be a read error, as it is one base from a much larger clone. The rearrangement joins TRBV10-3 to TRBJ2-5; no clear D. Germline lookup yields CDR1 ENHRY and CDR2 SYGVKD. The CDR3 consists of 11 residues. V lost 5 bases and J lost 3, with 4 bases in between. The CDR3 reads CAISFKETQYF. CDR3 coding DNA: TGTGCCATCAGTTTTAAAGAGACCCAGTACTTC.

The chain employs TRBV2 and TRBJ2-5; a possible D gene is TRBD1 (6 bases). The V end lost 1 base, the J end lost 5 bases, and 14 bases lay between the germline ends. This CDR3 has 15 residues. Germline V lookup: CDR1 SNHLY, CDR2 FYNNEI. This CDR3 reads CASSEGTGFVETQYF. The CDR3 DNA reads TGTGCCAGCAGTGAAGGAACAGGGTTTGTGGAGACCCAGTACTTC.

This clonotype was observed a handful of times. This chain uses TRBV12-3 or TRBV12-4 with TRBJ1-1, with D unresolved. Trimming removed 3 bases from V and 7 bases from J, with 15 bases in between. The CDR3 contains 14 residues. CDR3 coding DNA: TGTGCCAGCAGTTTGGAGGGCAAACTTGATGAAGCTTTCTTT. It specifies CASSLEGKLDEAFF.

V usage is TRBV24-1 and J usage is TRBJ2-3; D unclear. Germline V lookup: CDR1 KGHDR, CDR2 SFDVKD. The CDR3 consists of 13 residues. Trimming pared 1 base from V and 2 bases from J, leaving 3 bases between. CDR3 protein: CATSDFYTDTQYF. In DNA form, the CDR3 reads TGTGCCACCAGTGATTTCTACACAGATACGCAGTATTTT.

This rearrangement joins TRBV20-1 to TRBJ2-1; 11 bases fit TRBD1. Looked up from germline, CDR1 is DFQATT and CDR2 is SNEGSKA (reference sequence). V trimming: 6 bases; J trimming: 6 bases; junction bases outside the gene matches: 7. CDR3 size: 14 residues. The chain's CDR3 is CSASAGTGGNEQFF. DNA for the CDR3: TGCAGTGCCAGTGCCGGGACAGGGGGCAATGAGCAGTTCTTC.

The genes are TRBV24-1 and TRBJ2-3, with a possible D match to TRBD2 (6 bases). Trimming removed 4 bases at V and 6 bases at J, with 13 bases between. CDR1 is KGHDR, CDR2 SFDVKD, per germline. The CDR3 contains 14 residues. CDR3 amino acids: CATSDVGLIDTQYF. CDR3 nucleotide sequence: TGTGCCACCAGTGACGTAGGACTAATTGATACGCAGTATTTT.

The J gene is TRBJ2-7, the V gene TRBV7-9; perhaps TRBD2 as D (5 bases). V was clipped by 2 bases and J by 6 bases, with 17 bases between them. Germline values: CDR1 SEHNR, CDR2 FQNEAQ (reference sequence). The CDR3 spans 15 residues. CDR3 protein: CASSLQSDGGSEQYF. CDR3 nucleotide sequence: TGTGCCAGCAGCTTACAGTCGGACGGTGGGAGCGAGCAGTACTTC.